This T cell receptor (beta chain) appears in the sequencing data of a study of CD8+ T cells in alopecia areata. Findings and limits, study-wide: With just one nonresponder, it is still uncertain whether baseline CD8+ expansion relates to response. Tofacitinib delivered significant drops in scalp clonality and in expanded CD8+ clones among the top 100. Relative to normal scalp, lesional scalp, especially alopecia totalis/universalis, showed higher clonality.

Remarks on this clone: Its matching antigen is unknown.

Extracted from the samples, RNA was reverse transcribed into cDNA to serve as the sequencing template. Sequencing was performed with immunoSEQ multiplex PCR; in TCRdb, only in-frame clones are kept and a portion is missing. Of 120,000 or so clones listed, 58% are singletons. Germline assignment: CDR1 GTSNPN and CDR2 SVGIG (reference sequence). V lost 4 bases to trimming and J lost 3 bases, with 7 bases between them. This CDR3 comprises 12 residues. Treatment specified: oral pan-JAK inhibitor, 5-10 mg twice daily. Peripheral blood and lesional scalp punch biopsies were taken from alopecia areata patients.

The sample in question was CD8+ T cells sorted from blood, obtained at week 4, from a patient treated with tofacitinib. The chain joins TRBV30 to TRBJ1-5; the D is unclear. This TCR was recovered from a human donor with alopecia areata. As DNA, the CDR3 is TGTGCCTGGAACGCGGTCAATCAGCCCCAGCATTTT. This gives the protein CAWNAVNQPQHF.